These 5 T cell receptor beta chains were all obtained from the same sample, sequenced in a study of naive and memory T cell subsets. Ligated cDNA underwent four rounds of PCR with nested alpha and beta constant region primers and SP2. MiXCR was run by TCRdb on the UMI-ligation and nested PCR reads, yielding one entry per CDR3 protein. This table holds tens of thousands of distinct CDR3 sequences, roughly 11% found once. Treatment meaning: skin biopsy from PPD injection site in Mantoux-positive individual. An oligonucleotide containing a UMI was ligated to the 3' end of TCR cDNA. The sample here was skin, taken from a tuberculin skin test site. These receptors were taken from an adult in good health.

In its sample, this clonotype was seen a few times. J is TRBJ2-1 and V is TRBV29-1, with a tentative D call TRBD1 (6 bases). CDR3 size: 15 residues. The germline V and J ends were trimmed by 6 bases and 0 bases, with 15 bases remaining between them. CDR1 and CDR2 (germline): SQVTM, ANQGSEA. The CDR3 sequence is CSVHPGTSSYNEQFF. In DNA, the CDR3 is TGCAGCGTCCACCCCGGGACAAGCTCCTACAATGAGCAGTTCTTC.

A few counts support this clonotype. The chain carries TRBV20-1 and TRBJ2-2; D perhaps matches TRBD2 (6 bases). Germline V gene lookup returns CDR1 DFQATT and CDR2 SNEGSKA (reference sequence). V dropped 0 bases and J dropped 5 bases, with 13 bases sitting between them. The CDR3 covers 15 residues. The CDR3 loop is CSARDPGLKTGELFF. The CDR3 DNA sequence: TGCAGTGCTAGAGACCCGGGACTTAAAACCGGGGAGCTGTTTTTT.

In this sample, this clonotype turned up many times. This chain links TRBV4-2 with TRBJ2-1; a possible D gene is TRBD2 (5 bases). The CDR3 loop spans 15 amino acids. Between the trimmed V and J ends, which lost 1 base and 6 bases, there was a span of 13 bases. Germline CDR1 reads LGHNA; CDR2 reads YNFKEQ. CDR3 sequence: CASSQVLEGSNEQFF. CDR3 coding DNA: TGTGCCAGCAGCCAAGTCTTGGAAGGGAGCAATGAGCAGTTCTTC.

This chain connects TRBV30 to TRBJ1-4; D not certain. The V gene's germline CDR1 is GTSNPN and CDR2 SVGIG (reference sequence). The CDR3 covers 11 residues. Trimming cost V 3 bases and J 5 bases, with 4 bases left between them. The CDR3 DNA sequence: TGTGCCTGGAGCCGAAATGAAAAACTGTTTTTT. This translates into CAWSRNEKLFF.

A note on this clonotype: The junction and the germline gene differ at one end; a read error may be behind it. This chain connects TRBV14 to TRBJ2-1, with TRBD2 identical over 12 bases. CDR3 length equals 18 residues. Germline assignment: CDR1 SGHDN and CDR2 FVKESK. The CDR3 region has the DNA TGCGCCAGCAGCCACTCTTCTAGCGGGAGGGCCCTCTTGAATGAGCAGTTCTTC. This translates into CASSHSSSGRALLNEQFF.